Each of the 11 T cell receptor beta chains below was sequenced from the same sample in a study of shared clonotypes between healthy human individuals (dated by TCRdb to the early 2020s). Library method: the immunoSEQ multiplex PCR assay. As stored in TCRdb, this immuneACCESS dataset retains in-frame rearrangements with V and J assigned. A fraction of the clones does not appear; measured against another copy, unresolved V genes explain less than half of the discrepancy, and the remainder lacks a known reason. The sample table lists fewer than 3 million clones, roughly 90% of them with a count of one. The ten largest clones take up about 0.36% of the sample. The specimen sequenced was naive CD4+ T cells from PBMCs. The meaning of the sample's cell subset or site label: CD45RA+ positively selected. The receptors were gathered from a man aged 18 to 30 in good health. Some clones in this sample may be carry-over from other donors' samples.

The chain combines TRBV19 with TRBJ1-1, with D maybe TRBD1 (5 bases). The length of the CDR3 is 15 residues. V lost 2 bases to trimming and J lost 4 bases, with 14 bases between them. From germline, CDR1 is LNHDA and CDR2 SQIVND (reference sequence). CDR3 region: CASSIQGRVGTEAFF. The CDR3 DNA is TGTGCCAGTAGTATACAGGGCCGGGTGGGCACTGAAGCTTTCTTT.

The chain is built from TRBV28 and TRBJ2-1; D may be TRBD2 (6 bases). Germline V CDR1 and CDR2: MDHEN, SYDVKM. Trimming stripped 5 bases from V and 8 bases from J, with 16 bases between. The length of the CDR3 is 14 residues. The CDR3 nucleotides are TGTGCCAGCAGTATCCGGGAGACGGGTGATGAGCAGTTCTTC. Translated: CASSIRETGDEQFF.

In nucleotides, the CDR3 is TGTGCCAGCAGGTCTATCCGGGACAGGGGGTCCTCCTACGAGCAGTACTTC. Its protein product is CASRSIRDRGSSYEQYF. The gene calls are TRBV13 and TRBJ2-7; TRBD1 matches 11 bases. The junction had 10 bases not matched to a gene; V was cut back by 6 bases and J by 0 bases. Germline V gene data show CDR1 as PRHDT and CDR2 as FYEKMQ (reference sequence). This CDR3 is built from 17 residues.

The chain recombines TRBV7-9 with TRBJ2-3, with TRBD1 identical over 7 bases. The CDR3 sequence is 14 residues long. Germline loops: CDR1 SEHNR, CDR2 FQNEAQ (reference sequence). V lost 5 bases and J lost 7; bases outside the gene matches: 9. CDR3 DNA sequence: TGTGCCAGCAGCCCGACAGGGTTCAAGAATACGCAGTATTTT. Its protein is CASSPTGFKNTQYF. Using reference TRBV7-9 and TRBJ2-3 for the parts outside the CDR3, the full variable domain is DTGVSQNPRHKITKRGQNVTFRCDPISEHNRLYWYRQTLGQGPEFLTYFQNEAQLEKSRLLSDRFSAERPKGSFSTLEIQRTEQGDSAMYLCASSPTGFKNTQYFGPGTRLTVL.

The J gene is TRBJ2-7, the V gene TRBV7-2; D assignment may be TRBD1 or TRBD2 (5 bases each). Germline V gives CDR1 SGHTA, CDR2 FQGNSA. Between the trimmed V and J ends, which lost 3 bases and 0 bases, there was a span of 12 bases. The CDR3 runs to 15 residues. DNA for the CDR3: TGTGCCAGCAGCTTGGGGCGGGCCCGCTCCTACGAGCAGTACTTC. It codes for CASSLGRARSYEQYF. The full variable domain, with the rest looked up from reference TRBV7-2 and TRBJ2-7, is GAGVSQSPSNKVTEKGKDVELRCDPISGHTALYWYRQSLGQGLEFLIYFQGNSAPDKSGLPSDRFSAERTGGSVSTLTIQRTQQEDSAVYLCASSLGRARSYEQYFGPGTRLTVT.

The rearrangement links TRBV11-3 to TRBJ1-5; D not resolved. The CDR3 runs 14 residues. Germline lookup yields CDR1 SGHNT and CDR2 YENEEA. V was pared by 5 bases and J by 3 bases, with 11 bases between. CDR3 region: CASSGTVINQPQHF. As DNA, the CDR3 is TGTGCCAGCAGCGGAACGGTGATCAATCAGCCCCAGCATTTT. Filled out from reference TRBV11-3 and TRBJ1-5, the complete variable domain reads EAGVVQSPRYKIIEKKQPVAFWCNPISGHNTLYWYLQNLGQGPELLIRYENEEAVDDSQLPKDRFSAERLKGVDSTLKIQPAELGDSAVYLCASSGTVINQPQHFGDGTRLSIL.

This chain uses TRBV7-9 with TRBJ2-7, with no clear D. Germline V gene sequence: CDR1 SEHNR, CDR2 FQNEAQ (reference sequence). The V and J ends lost 1 base and 2 bases respectively, with 9 bases between them. The CDR3 extends over 14 amino acids. Here the CDR3 reads CASSLGVAAYEQYF. The CDR3 DNA reads as TGTGCCAGCAGCTTAGGGGTCGCGGCCTACGAGCAGTACTTC.

The chain has TRBV5-6 and TRBJ2-7; 8 bases line up with TRBD2. The CDR3 sequence is 16 residues long. V lost 3 bases to trimming and J lost 2 bases; unmatched junction nucleotides: 10. Germline V gene sequence: CDR1 SGHDT, CDR2 YYEEEE. The CDR3 bases are TGTGCCAGCAGCTCTCTCCGGGGGGGCAAAGCCTACGAGCAGTACTTC. Its translation: CASSSLRGGKAYEQYF.

The chain couples TRBV28 to TRBJ2-2, with no clear D. The V and J ends lost 6 bases and 0 bases respectively, with 11 bases between them. CDR1 and CDR2 (germline): MDHEN, SYDVKM. This CDR3 is built from 15 residues. CDR3: CASRLPGSNTGELFF. CDR3 bases: TGTGCCAGCAGGCTTCCGGGTTCGAACACCGGGGAGCTGTTTTTT.

CDR3 nucleotides: TGCGCCAGCAGCACGATGACAGGTGCTGATGAGCAGTTCTTC. Its protein is CASSTMTGADEQFF. V gene TRBV5-1 combines with J gene TRBJ2-1; tentatively, D is TRBD1 (6 bases). V was cut by 4 bases and J by 8 bases, with 16 bases left in between. CDR3 length: 14 residues. Germline CDR1 reads SGHRS; CDR2 reads YFSETQ.

This clone came up a few times. V and J are TRBV25-1 and TRBJ1-1; no reliable D call. Germline CDR1 and CDR2: MGHDK and SYGVNS. The CDR3 spans 14 residues. The V end was cut by 3 bases, the J end by 5 bases, with 13 bases between. The CDR3 region has the DNA TGTGCCAGCAGTGATTCGGGTTGGGTAACTGAAGCTTTCTTT. It codes for CASSDSGWVTEAFF.